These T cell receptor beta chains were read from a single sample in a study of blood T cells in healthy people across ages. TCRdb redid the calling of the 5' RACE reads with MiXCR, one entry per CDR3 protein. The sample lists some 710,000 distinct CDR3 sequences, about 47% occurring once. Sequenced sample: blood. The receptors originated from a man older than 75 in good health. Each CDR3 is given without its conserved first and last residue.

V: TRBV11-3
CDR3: ASSPPRDPSGEETQY

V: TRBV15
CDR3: ATSGTSGRSLEQF

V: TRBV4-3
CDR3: ASTRGPETTEAF

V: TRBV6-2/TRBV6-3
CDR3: ASSYGWGRGETQY

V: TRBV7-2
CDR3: ASSSTRWKTDTQY

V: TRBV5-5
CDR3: ASSLGQEGETQY

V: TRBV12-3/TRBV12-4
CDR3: ASRDLLGGRTDTQY

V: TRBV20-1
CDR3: SNTHMSGDNKNIQY

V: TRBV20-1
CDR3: SARSPSGFSYEQY

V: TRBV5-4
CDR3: ASSLYPGEQY

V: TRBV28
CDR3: ASSTRGPYSYEQY

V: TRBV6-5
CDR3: ASSYQGTNTDTQY

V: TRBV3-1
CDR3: ASSQAHRSQETQY

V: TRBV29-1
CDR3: SVSGDQETQY

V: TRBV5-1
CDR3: ASSPRTSGRSNEQF

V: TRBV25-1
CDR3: ASSPFMRGTRNEQF

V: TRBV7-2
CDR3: ASSLVTGSREQY

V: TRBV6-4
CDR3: ASSSWTGANYGYT

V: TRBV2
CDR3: ASSEAMGGKQETQY

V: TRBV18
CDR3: ASSPLPGQGASGYT

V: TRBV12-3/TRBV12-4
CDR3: ASSLNAAAYEQY

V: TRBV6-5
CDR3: APERVNRGHEQY

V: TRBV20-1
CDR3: SARGTSGPYNEQF

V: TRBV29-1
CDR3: SGTGGGNTEAF

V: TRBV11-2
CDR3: ASSFIFGQGDEQY